This T cell receptor (beta chain) appears in the sequencing data of a study of blood T cell repertoires in COVID-19. Study-wide background: There were acute and convalescent COVID-19 samples, and they came from the United States, Italy and Spain. PBMCs, B-cell-depleted T cells, or T cells provided the cDNA or gDNA that made up the material.

The data were produced by immunoSEQ multiplex PCR, yet TCRdb's version contains in-frame clones alone and is incomplete. The data contain over 200,000 clones, approximately 81% of them singletons. The CDR3 covers 16 residues. Germline V gene lookup returns CDR1 MGHDK and CDR2 SYGVNS. Trimming cost V 6 bases and J 0 bases; bases outside gene matches: 6. The chain couples TRBV25-1 to TRBJ2-1, with 9 positions matching TRBD1. Sequenced material: peripheral blood. The sequence came from a woman older than 75 with acute or convalescent COVID-19. CDR3 sequence: CASSRTGVSSYNEQFF. Written as DNA, the CDR3 is TGTGCCAGCAGCCGGACAGGGGTTAGCTCCTACAATGAGCAGTTCTTC.